The 14 T cell receptor beta chains below come from one sample, sequenced in a study of identical twins. A single record per CDR3 protein comes from TCRdb applying MiXCR to the 5' RACE reads. Of about 900,000 distinct CDR3 sequences in the sample, 9% to 15% are singletons; the top ten hold around 1.5%. This sample was also put to use in a study of yellow fever vaccine responses in identical twins.

The sequenced sample was PBMCs. The receptors were sampled from a woman between 18 and 29 years old in good health.

This chain links TRBV2 with TRBJ2-1, with 7 nucleotides matching TRBD1. Losses at the gene ends were 6 bases for V and 4 bases for J; bases not matched to a gene: 3. The CDR3 contains 13 residues. Germline loops: CDR1 SNHLY, CDR2 FYNNEI. The DNA for the CDR3 is TGTGCCAGCAGGGGACAGAGTTACAATGAGCAGTTCTTC. Its translation: CASRGQSYNEQFF.

This chain connects TRBV15 to TRBJ1-5; maybe TRBD1 (5 bases). From germline, CDR1 is LNHNV and CDR2 YYDKDF (reference sequence). V lost 5 bases and J lost 5, with 10 bases in between. The CDR3 is 13 residues long. CDR3 coding DNA: TGTGCCACCAGCGGCCGCAGGGATCAGCCCCAGCATTTT. It specifies CATSGRRDQPQHF.

The V and J genes are TRBV20-1 and TRBJ1-1, with D unclear. Trimming removed 6 bases at V and 0 bases at J, with 11 bases between. Germline CDR1 and CDR2: DFQATT and SNEGSKA (reference sequence). This CDR3 region has 13 residues. The CDR3 region has the DNA TGCAGTGCCCTGGGCCTAATGAACACTGAAGCTTTCTTT. It specifies CSALGLMNTEAFF.

The rearrangement joins TRBV4-1 to TRBJ2-1; 7 nucleotides align to TRBD1. The CDR3 is made up of 17 amino acids. Germline-derived CDR1 and CDR2 are MGHRA and YSYEKL. V lost 1 base and J lost 5; bases outside the gene matches: 11. Here the CDR3 reads CASSQAPGQQINNEQFF. The CDR3 bases are TGCGCCAGCAGCCAAGCCCCGGGACAGCAAATTAACAATGAGCAGTTCTTC.

This clonotype was recorded many times. J is TRBJ1-5 and V is TRBV18; D is undetermined. Deletions cut 3 bases from V and 0 bases from J, with 3 bases between. This CDR3 has 13 amino acids. CDR1 is KGHSH and CDR2 is LQKENI in the germline V gene. CDR3 in DNA: TGTGCCAGCTCACCCCATAGCAATCAGCCCCAGCATTTT. Encoded protein: CASSPHSNQPQHF.

This clonotype has ten or more counts. This rearrangement joins TRBV15 to TRBJ1-5, with a tentative D call TRBD1 (5 bases). Trimming took off 3 bases at V and 4 bases at J, with 16 bases between the two ends. This CDR3 has 16 residues. CDR1 and CDR2 (germline): LNHNV, YYDKDF (reference sequence). CDR3 sequence reads: CATSSAGQRVNQPQHF. The CDR3 bases are TGTGCCACCAGCAGCGCGGGGCAGAGAGTGAATCAGCCCCAGCATTTT.

V usage is TRBV6-6 and J usage is TRBJ1-2; the D gene is possibly TRBD1 (5 bases). The germline CDR1 and CDR2 sequences are MNHNY and SVGAGI (reference sequence). The CDR3 runs 12 residues. V lost 8 bases and J 2 bases, leaving 9 bases between the germline ends. CDR3 nucleotide sequence: TGTGCCAGCGGGGCAGAAAACTATGGCTACACCTTC. It is translated as CASGAENYGYTF.

V is TRBV20-1 and J is TRBJ2-7; either TRBD1 or TRBD2 may supply D (5 bases each). Germline CDR1 reads DFQATT; CDR2 reads SNEGSKA (reference sequence). V shed 0 bases and J shed 2 bases, with 23 bases lying between them. The CDR3 spans 18 residues. The CDR3 spells CSARDRGTPKVSAYEQYF. CDR3 nucleotide sequence: TGCAGTGCTAGAGATCGAGGGACGCCCAAAGTAAGCGCCTACGAGCAGTACTTC.

This clonotype was found a few times. CDR3 amino acids: CSAIFDKATGELFF. As DNA, the CDR3 is TGCAGTGCTATCTTTGACAAGGCCACCGGGGAGCTGTTTTTT. The V call is TRBV20-1, the J call TRBJ2-2; no definite D call. Per germline, CDR1 DFQATT and CDR2 SNEGSKA (reference sequence). This CDR3 region has 14 residues. V was pared by 4 bases and J by 4 bases, with 13 bases between.

This clonotype has more than one count but fewer than ten. This sequence joins TRBV2 and TRBJ2-5; tentative D call: TRBD2 (5 bases). The CDR3 length is 13 residues. Per germline, CDR1 SNHLY and CDR2 FYNNEI. The ends were cut back, 6 bases at V and 2 bases at J, with 10 bases in the middle. The CDR3 loop reads CASSGERQETQYF. The CDR3 nucleotides are TGTGCCAGCAGCGGGGAAAGGCAAGAGACCCAGTACTTC.

This clonotype was found a few times. The V gene is TRBV28, the J gene TRBJ2-2; unclear D gene. V gave up 6 bases and J gave up 6 bases, with 8 bases separating them. The length of the CDR3 is 12 residues. Germline values: CDR1 MDHEN, CDR2 SYDVKM. The CDR3 sequence is CASRAAPGELFF. For the CDR3, the DNA is TGTGCCAGCAGAGCAGCACCCGGGGAGCTGTTTTTT.

This clonotype showed up just a few times. The chain has TRBV29-1 and TRBJ1-1; D is possibly TRBD1 (6 bases). Trimming left V 6 bases short and J 5 bases short, with 16 bases between. The CDR3 totals 13 residues. The germline V gene has CDR1 SQVTM and CDR2 ANQGSEA. The CDR3 coding sequence is TGCAGCGTGGTCAGGGGTGATTTGACTGAAGCTTTCTTT. This codes for CSVVRGDLTEAFF.

V and J are TRBV6-1 and TRBJ2-5; 8 nucleotides line up with TRBD2. Trimming took 10 bases from V and 4 from J; bases not matched to a gene: 14. Germline V lookup: CDR1 MNHNS, CDR2 SASEGT. This CDR3 comprises 15 residues. The CDR3 nucleotides are TGTGCCACTATCCCCGGGGGGGGACGCCGAGAGACCCAGTACTTC. Translation: CATIPGGGRRETQYF.

This clonotype was recorded once. V usage is TRBV29-1 and J usage is TRBJ2-7; TRBD2 aligns across 7 bases. The germline CDR1 and CDR2 sequences are SQVTM and ANQGSEA. Germline trimming cut 0 bases from V and 0 bases from J; bases unmatched to any gene: 5. The length of the CDR3 is 15 residues. The CDR3 nucleotides are TGCAGCGTTGAAGATCCGCGGGGGAGCTCCTACGAGCAGTACTTC. It encodes CSVEDPRGSSYEQYF.